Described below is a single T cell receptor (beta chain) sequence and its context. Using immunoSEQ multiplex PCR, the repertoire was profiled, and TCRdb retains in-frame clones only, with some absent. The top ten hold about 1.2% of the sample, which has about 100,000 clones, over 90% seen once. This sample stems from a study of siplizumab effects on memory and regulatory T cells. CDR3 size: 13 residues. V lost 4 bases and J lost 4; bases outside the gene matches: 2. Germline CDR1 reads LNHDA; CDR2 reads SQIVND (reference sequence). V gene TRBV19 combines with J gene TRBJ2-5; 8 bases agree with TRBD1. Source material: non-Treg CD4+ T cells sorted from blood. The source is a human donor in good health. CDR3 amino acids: CASSNQGAETQYF. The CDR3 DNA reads TGTGCCAGTAGTAACCAGGGGGCAGAGACCCAGTACTTC.